This TCR beta chain was identified in a study of response to subunit inactivated influenza vaccine. Via MiXCR, TCRdb re-called the RT-PCR reads, giving one row per CDR3 protein. Altogether more than 200,000 distinct CDR3 sequences are present, 9% to 15% being singletons, with the ten largest covering approximately 8.4%. The CDR3 runs 14 residues. The germline V gene has CDR1 MDHEN and CDR2 SYDVKM. Losses at the gene ends were 11 bases for V and 4 bases for J; bases not matched to a gene: 13. Study outcomes and limitations: It was suggested by the authors that few new T cells are recruited by each seasonal influenza vaccination.

Note on this clonotype: The antigen remains undetermined.

The V and J genes are TRBV28 and TRBJ1-1; TRBD1 matches at 7 bases. The sequence came from a man aged 45-65 years who received an inactivated influenza vaccine. The sequenced sample was non-naive T cells sorted from PBMCs, obtained around 15 days before vaccination. CDR3 protein: CAAQTGSRGTEAFF. The CDR3 DNA is TGTGCCGCTCAGACAGGGAGCCGAGGCACTGAAGCTTTCTTT.